The clone carrying this T cell receptor beta chain appeared a few times. As yet, its antigen is unknown. This sample's TCRbeta library carried unique molecular identifier barcodes. TCRdb re-derived calls from the PCR reads in MiXCR, one entry per CDR3 protein. In the table there are 600,000 to 700,000 distinct CDR3 sequences, around 13% of which are singletons. This sample is drawn from a study of T-cell reconstitution after alpha-beta-depleted transplantation in children. Findings and caveats of the study: The main origin of T-cell counts and diversity one year after transplant was newly produced T cells.

The sequences come from PBMCs, collected before TCRalphabeta/CD19-depleted stem cell transplant. The origin of this receptor is a girl aged 2-10 years with congenital amegakaryocytic thrombocytopenia, due to receive a stem cell transplant.

The CDR3: CSARRTPTPRYNSPLHF. Here the CDR3 DNA reads TGCAGTGCTAGGAGGACACCCACTCCCCGCTATAATTCACCCCTCCACTTT. The chain is built from TRBV20-1 and TRBJ1-6; maybe TRBD1 (5 bases). The length of the CDR3 is 17 residues. V was shortened by 3 bases and J by 3 bases, with 18 bases between the two germline ends. Germline assignment: CDR1 DFQATT and CDR2 SNEGSKA (reference sequence).